This T cell receptor beta chain came from a study of CD8+ T cells in alopecia areata listed by TCRdb under 2018. As for the study more broadly: Treated patients were enrolled in an open-label pilot trial of oral tofacitinib at 5 to 10 mg twice daily for moderate-to-severe alopecia areata. Tofacitinib was administered for 6 to 18 months, and 6 months of follow-up off drug were then conducted to assess delayed response and recurrence. Disease severity in treated patients was measured with the SALT score, which quantifies the percentage of affected scalp surface area. The study used high-throughput TCRbeta sequencing to examine T cell clonal expansion in alopecia areata, in both the C3H/HeJ mouse model and human patients. Human TCRbeta sequencing covered scalp tissue and sorted CD4+ and CD8+ peripheral blood T cells from patchy and totalis/universalis alopecia areata patients and healthy controls. Tofacitinib-treated patients had biopsies at baseline and at 4 and 24 weeks of treatment, with a later scalp biopsy in several patients. Scalp clonality was compared across normal scalp (n=4), patchy alopecia areata scalp (n=8), and alopecia totalis/universalis scalp (n=8). RNA was obtained with the PAXgene miRNA kit for fixed scalp, the miRNeasy kit for PBMCs, and the RNeasy kit for mouse skin. TCRbeta CDR3 regions were amplified by immunoSEQ multiplex PCR using 35 Vbeta forward and 13 Jbeta reverse primers.

Library creation used the immunoSEQ multiplex PCR assay. To provide template for TCR sequencing, every sample had RNA extracted and reverse transcribed into cDNA. SuperScript III was used for first-strand cDNA synthesis, primed with a 2:1 mix of oligo-dT and random hexamers. Amplification bias was assessed with a synthetic immune receptor repertoire, and residual bias was removed computationally. The study's processing was this. Raw reads were preprocessed for error removal, and CDR3 was defined according to IMGT conventions as running from the conserved cysteine to phenylalanine. Clonality was calculated as 1 minus Shannon entropy normalized by log2 of the number of productive unique TCRs. Whether scalp clones were CD4 or CD8 was inferred by matching scalp TCRbeta sequences against CD4 and CD8 repertoires sorted from blood. TCRdb stores this immuneACCESS table with in-frame sequences only. Part of the clones is absent; in the studies checked, under half of the shortfall reflects unresolved V genes, and no reason is known for the rest. V and J calls and clone size are copied from that table; D and trimming were computed from the DNA. Recorded for this sample are roughly 200,000 clones; less than 50% of them occurred a single time. Around 3% of the sample rests with the top ten.

Study-wide findings and limitations: Many expanded lesional clones were found to persist in scalp and blood during tofacitinib treatment, and relapse after treatment cessation may be partly explained by this persistence. TCR sequences shared between patients were less clear than in mice, possibly partly because of HLA diversity in the patient population. Compared with normal scalp, lesional scalp had higher clonality and more expanded CD8+ clones, particularly in alopecia totalis/universalis, a pattern that suggests antigenic drive. Scalp clonality and the number of expanded CD8+ clones among the top 100 scalp clones were significantly decreased by tofacitinib. Because the treated cohort was small and included a single nonresponder, larger studies are needed to assess links between baseline CD8+ expansion and response. Unlike mouse skin, where gammadelta T cells dominate, normal human skin contains resident alphabeta T cells that get sequenced too, which complicates analysis of the scalp TCR repertoire.

Spanning cysteine to phenylalanine, the CDR3 consists of 14 amino acids. Only the CDR3 portion is preserved as DNA: 42 bases, with reading frame beginning at the first base. From a lookup of the germline V gene, CDR1 and CDR2 are SQVTM and ANQGSEA. The trim is 4 bases for V and 0 bases for J, with a gap of 10 bases between the germline ends. In light of the paper, this sample's treatment or condition label describes: oral pan-JAK inhibitor, 5-10 mg twice daily. Lesional scalp punch biopsies and peripheral blood were collected from alopecia areata patients. PBMCs were isolated by density centrifugation and stained for CD3, CD4 and CD8, and CD4+ and CD8+ T cells were sorted on a FACSAria. About this clone itself: Its antigen target is currently unknown. Base quality data are lacking; no much larger clone is found one base away.

The receptor chain draws on TRBV29-1 and TRBJ2-1, with no D gene named confidently. This TCR came from a human donor with alopecia areata. This specimen was CD4+ T cells sorted from blood, taken at approximately week 39, from a patient treated with tofacitinib. The CDR3 protein: CSVAYSLSYNEQFF. The base sequence is TGCAGCGTTGCCTACTCCCTCTCCTACAATGAGCAGTTCTTC.